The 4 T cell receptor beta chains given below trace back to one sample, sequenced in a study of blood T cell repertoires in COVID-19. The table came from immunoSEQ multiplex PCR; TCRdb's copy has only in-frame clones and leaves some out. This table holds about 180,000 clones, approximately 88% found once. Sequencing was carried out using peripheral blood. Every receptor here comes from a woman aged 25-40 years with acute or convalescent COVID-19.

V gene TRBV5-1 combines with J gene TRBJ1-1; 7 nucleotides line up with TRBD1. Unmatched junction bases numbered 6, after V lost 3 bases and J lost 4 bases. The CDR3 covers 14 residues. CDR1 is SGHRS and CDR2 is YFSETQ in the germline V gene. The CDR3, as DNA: TGCGCCAGCAGCTGGGGACAGATCCCCACTGAAGCTTTCTTT. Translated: CASSWGQIPTEAFF.

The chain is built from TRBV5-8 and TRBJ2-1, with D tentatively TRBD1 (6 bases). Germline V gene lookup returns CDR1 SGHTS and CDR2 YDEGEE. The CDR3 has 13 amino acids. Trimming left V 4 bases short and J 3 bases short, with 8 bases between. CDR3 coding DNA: TGTGCCAGCAGCCTGGACAGCTACAATGAGCAGTTCTTC. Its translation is CASSLDSYNEQFF.

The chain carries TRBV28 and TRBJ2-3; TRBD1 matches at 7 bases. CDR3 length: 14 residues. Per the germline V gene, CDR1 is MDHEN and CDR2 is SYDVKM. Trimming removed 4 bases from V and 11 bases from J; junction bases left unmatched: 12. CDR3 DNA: TGTGCCAGCAGTTCCAACAGGGGTCCGGCCAAGCAGTATTTT. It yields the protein CASSSNRGPAKQYF.

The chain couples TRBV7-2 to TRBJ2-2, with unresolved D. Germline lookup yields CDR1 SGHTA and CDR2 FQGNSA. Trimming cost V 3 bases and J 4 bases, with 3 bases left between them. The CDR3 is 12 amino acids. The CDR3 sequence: CASSFRTGELFF. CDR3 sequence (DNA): TGTGCCAGCAGCTTCCGCACCGGGGAGCTGTTTTTT. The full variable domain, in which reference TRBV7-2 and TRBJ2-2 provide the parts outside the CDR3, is GAGVSQSPSNKVTEKGKDVELRCDPISGHTALYWYRQSLGQGLEFLIYFQGNSAPDKSGLPSDRFSAERTGGSVSTLTIQRTQQEDSAVYLCASSFRTGELFFGEGSRLTVL.